These T cell receptor beta chains were read from a single sample in a study of T cell changes during pregnancy in multiple sclerosis. The repertoire was sequenced with immunoSEQ multiplex PCR; TCRdb's copy has only in-frame clones and lacks some. The table lists 45,000 or so clones, 70% to 90% of them singletons. The sequenced sample was CD8+ T cells from peripheral blood mononuclear cells, obtained after pregnancy. The receptor source for this set is a female donor in good health, enrolled as a control in a pregnancy study. Both conserved end residues are part of each CDR3. Fields, in order: V gene, D gene, clone size, J gene, CDR3 protein, CDR3 DNA. D genes are given only for firm matches. Size tells how often a clone was seen (once, few, many) or the class of an expanded clone, and some rows leave it out.

>TRBV14|NA|NA|TRBJ2-7
CASSQDLDGEQYF
TGTGCCAGCAGCCAAGATCTAGACGGGGAGCAGTACTTC
>TRBV7-9|NA|NA|TRBJ1-5
CASSGPGSNQPQHF
TGTGCCAGCAGCGGCCCGGGGTCCAATCAGCCCCAGCATTTT
>TRBV7-8|NA|NA|TRBJ1-5
CASSTDSGGLNQPQHF
TGTGCCAGCAGCACGGACAGTGGCGGCTTGAATCAGCCCCAGCATTTT
>TRBV4-2|NA|NA|TRBJ1-1
CASSLGGEELNTEAFF
TGTGCCAGCAGCTTGGGGGGGGAGGAATTGAACACTGAAGCTTTCTTT
>TRBV19|NA|once|TRBJ2-1
CASSTGVYNEQFF
TGTGCCAGTAGTACAGGGGTTTACAATGAGCAGTTCTTC
>TRBV7-9|NA|NA|TRBJ1-3
CASSSSTGLSGNTIYF
TGTGCCAGCAGCTCGTCGACAGGTCTCTCTGGAAACACCATATATTTT
>TRBV11-2|NA|NA|TRBJ1-5
CASSPENSNQPQHF
TGTGCCAGCAGCCCCGAAAACAGTAATCAGCCCCAGCATTTT
>TRBV5-5|TRBD2|NA|TRBJ2-5
CASSSRGVVETQYF
TGTGCCAGCAGCTCCCGGGGGGTTGTGGAGACCCAGTACTTC
>TRBV2|TRBD1|NA|TRBJ1-4
CASSDTGGFSEKLFF
TGTGCCAGCAGCGACACAGGGGGTTTTAGTGAAAAACTGTTTTTT
>TRBV5-4|NA|medium-sized|TRBJ1-1
CASSLGGEELNTEAFF
TGTGCCAGCAGCTTGGGGGGGGAGGAATTGAACACTGAAGCTTTCTTT
>TRBV27|NA|NA|TRBJ1-5
CASSLSTTQPQHF
TGTGCCAGCAGTTTATCGACAACTCAGCCCCAGCATTTT